This passage covers 6 T cell receptor beta chains from one sample sequenced in a study of cytomegalovirus exposure and HLA in healthy donors. Both 60 Vbeta primers and 13 Jbeta primers went into the PCR. Only in-frame clones appear in the TCRdb table, and some are missing; sequencing was by immunoSEQ multiplex PCR. This sample yields 130,000 or so clones, of which 72% are seen a single time; about 3.9% belongs to the top ten. The specimen was PBMCs. These receptors all stem from a man aged 50-59 years in good health and CMV-seropositive.

The chain has TRBV18 and TRBJ2-6, with 7 bases that match TRBD1. The V gene's germline CDR1 is KGHSH and CDR2 LQKENI. CDR3 size: 18 residues. Unmatched junction bases numbered 10, after V lost 3 bases and J lost 2 bases. This chain's CDR3 is CASSPRTGKVPGANVLTF. CDR3 in DNA: TGTGCCAGCTCACCCCGGACAGGTAAAGTCCCTGGGGCCAACGTCCTGACTTTC.

The chain uses TRBV7-2 and TRBJ1-2; D unresolved. The germline CDR1 and CDR2 sequences are SGHTA and FQGNSA. Trimming stripped 3 bases from V and 5 bases from J, with 10 bases between. The CDR3 has 13 residues. CDR3 protein: CASSFSVQYGYTF. The CDR3 DNA follows: TGTGCCAGCAGCTTTTCCGTACAATATGGCTACACCTTC.

In its sample, this clone was seen a few times. The V and J genes are TRBV27 and TRBJ1-2; maybe TRBD1 (5 bases). V was clipped by 3 bases and J by 8 bases, with 16 bases between them. Germline CDR1 reads MNHEY; CDR2 reads SMNVEV (reference sequence). The CDR3 loop spans 14 amino acids. The DNA for the CDR3 is TGTGCCAGCAGTTTCAAGGGGTCGAGCTGGGGCTACACCTTC. This codes for CASSFKGSSWGYTF.

The V and J genes are TRBV11-2 and TRBJ1-5; D unclear. Per germline, CDR1 SGHAT and CDR2 FQNNGV. V lost 5 bases and J 5 bases, leaving 10 bases between the germline ends. The CDR3 is 13 residues long. CDR3 residues: CASSRTVDQPQHF. CDR3 sequence (DNA): TGTGCCAGCAGCCGCACAGTGGATCAGCCCCAGCATTTT.

This chain uses TRBV6-1 with TRBJ1-2; 8 positions agree with TRBD1. CDR1 is MNHNS, CDR2 SASEGT, per germline. V gave up 2 bases and J gave up 5 bases; unmatched junction bases: 10. This CDR3 has 16 residues. In nucleotides, the CDR3 is TGTGCCAGCAGTGAATGGGCAGGGGGCGTTGGGTATGGCTACACCTTC. It translates to CASSEWAGGVGYGYTF.

The chain recombines TRBV5-1 with TRBJ2-5; D not certain. Germline V gives CDR1 SGHRS, CDR2 YFSETQ. This CDR3 comprises 14 residues. V gave up 3 bases and J gave up 1 base, with 10 bases separating them. CDR3 in DNA: TGCGCCAGCAGCTCTACAGATCTCCAAGAGACCCAGTACTTC. Translation gives CASSSTDLQETQYF.